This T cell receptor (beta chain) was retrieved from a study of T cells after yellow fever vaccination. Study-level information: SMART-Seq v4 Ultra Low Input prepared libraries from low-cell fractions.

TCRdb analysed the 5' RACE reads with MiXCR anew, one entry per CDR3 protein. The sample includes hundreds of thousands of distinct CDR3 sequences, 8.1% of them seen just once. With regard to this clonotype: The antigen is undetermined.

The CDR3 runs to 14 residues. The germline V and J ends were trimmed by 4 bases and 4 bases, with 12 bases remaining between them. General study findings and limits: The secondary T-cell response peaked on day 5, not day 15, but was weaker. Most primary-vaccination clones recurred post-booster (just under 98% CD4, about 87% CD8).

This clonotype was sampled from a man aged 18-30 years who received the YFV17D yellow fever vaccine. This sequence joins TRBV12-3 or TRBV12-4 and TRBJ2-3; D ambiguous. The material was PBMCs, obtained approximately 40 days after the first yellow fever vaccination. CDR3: CASSYGPRADTQYF. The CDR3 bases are TGTGCCAGCAGTTATGGACCAAGGGCAGATACGCAGTATTTT.